These 18 T cell receptor beta chains share one sample of origin, sequenced in a study of T cell repertoires in cytomegalovirus infection. TCRdb re-analysed the reads in MiXCR, keeping a single row per CDR3 protein. Among about 230,000 distinct CDR3 sequences listed, approximately 7% were seen once. The specimen sequenced was PBMCs. The receptors here all came from a human donor in good health (CMV status not recorded). Some clones in this sample may be carry-over from other donors' samples.

This clonotype has ten or more counts. J is TRBJ1-1 and V is TRBV5-4; D is undetermined. V dropped 7 bases and J dropped 3 bases, with 4 bases sitting between them. The CDR3 spans 10 residues. From germline, CDR1 is SGHNT and CDR2 YYREEE (reference sequence). The CDR3 DNA follows: TGTGCCAGCGGGGACACTGAAGCTTTCTTT. This translates into CASGDTEAFF.

This clonotype was seen many times. The chain recombines TRBV7-2 with TRBJ2-1; perhaps TRBD1 as D (5 bases). Germline V gene sequence: CDR1 SGHTA, CDR2 FQGNSA. Trimming took off 1 base at V and 0 bases at J, with 10 bases between the two ends. The CDR3 consists of 16 residues. As DNA, the CDR3 is TGTGCCAGCAGCTTAGAAATAGGGGTCTCCTACAATGAGCAGTTCTTC. Its protein product is CASSLEIGVSYNEQFF.

This clonotype has ten or more counts. This chain uses TRBV20-1 with TRBJ1-1; tentative D call: TRBD1 (5 bases). Trimming cost V 0 bases and J 7 bases, with 15 bases left between them. The CDR3 runs to 14 residues. Germline CDR1 is DFQATT and CDR2 is SNEGSKA (reference sequence). The CDR3 nucleotides are TGCAGTGCTAGAGACCAAGGGTGGGGCAGTGAAGCTTTCTTT. This encodes CSARDQGWGSEAFF.

This clonotype was seen a handful of times. This rearrangement joins TRBV6-5 to TRBJ1-1, with D maybe TRBD1 (6 bases). Germline CDR1 MNHEY, CDR2 SVGAGI. CDR3 size: 14 residues. V was cut by 0 bases and J by 3 bases, with 8 bases left in between. CDR3 DNA sequence: TGTGCCAGCAGTTACTCGAGGGGGGACACTGAAGCTTTCTTT. Translating it yields CASSYSRGDTEAFF.

This clonotype has a count of ten or more. The chain carries TRBV6-2 or TRBV6-3 and TRBJ2-7, with a weak D call TRBD1 (6 bases). This CDR3 spans 18 amino acids. Trimming stripped 0 bases from V and 5 bases from J, with 23 bases between. The germline V gene encodes CDR1 MNHEY and CDR2 SVGEGT. The CDR3 reads CASSYSLRDTKKFDEQYF. The CDR3 DNA reads TGTGCCAGCAGTTACTCCCTCCGGGACACGAAAAAATTCGACGAGCAGTACTTC.

This clonotype was counted at least ten times. This chain uses TRBV6-5 with TRBJ2-1; D could derive from TRBD1 or TRBD2 (6 bases each). This CDR3 spans 16 amino acids. Germline V lookup: CDR1 MNHEY, CDR2 SVGAGI. Trimming removed 2 bases from V and 9 bases from J, with 20 bases in between. Written as DNA, the CDR3 is TGTGCCAGCAGTTACGGTTTGGGGGGCGCGAGTGGTGAGCAGTTCTTC. The encoded protein is CASSYGLGGASGEQFF.

This clonotype was counted many times. The chain is built from TRBV5-5 and TRBJ1-3; D gene ambiguous. V was clipped by 3 bases and J by 0 bases, with 10 bases between them. CDR3 length equals 15 residues. CDR1 is SGHKS and CDR2 is YYEKEE in the germline V gene (reference sequence). In nucleotides, the CDR3 is TGTGCCAGCAGCTCCTCGCCCCTCTCTGGAAACACCATATATTTT. This translates into CASSSSPLSGNTIYF.

This clonotype showed up many times. This rearrangement joins TRBV6-5 to TRBJ1-1, with unresolved D. Trimming stripped 0 bases from V and 1 base from J, with 6 bases between. The CDR3 has 14 amino acids. Looked up from germline, CDR1 is MNHEY and CDR2 is SVGAGI. For the CDR3, the DNA is TGTGCCAGCAGTTACTCGGCAGGGAACACTGAAGCTTTCTTT. Amino acids: CASSYSAGNTEAFF.

This clonotype appeared many times. J is TRBJ2-1 and V is TRBV7-2; 16 bases fit TRBD2. The CDR3 extends over 15 amino acids. The V gene end was trimmed by 5 bases and the J gene end by 12 bases; junction bases not matched to a gene: 7. The germline gives CDR1 SGHTA, CDR2 FQGNSA. The CDR3 here is CASSEGLAGGLSQFF. Here the CDR3 DNA reads TGTGCCAGCAGCGAGGGACTAGCGGGGGGGCTGTCGCAGTTCTTC.

Ten or more counts support this clonotype. The chain carries TRBV6-6 and TRBJ2-7, with 7 bases aligning to TRBD1. Looked up from germline, CDR1 is MNHNY and CDR2 is SVGAGI (reference sequence). This CDR3 is 13 amino acids long. With V trimmed by 6 bases and J by 7 bases, 9 bases remained unmatched. The CDR3 sequence is CASSSGTAFEQYF. The CDR3 nucleotides read TGTGCCAGCAGCTCCGGGACAGCCTTTGAGCAGTACTTC.

In this sample, this clonotype turned up many times. This chain connects TRBV20-1 to TRBJ1-1; the D gene is possibly TRBD1 (6 bases). The V gene lost 5 bases and the J gene lost 3 bases, with 13 bases spanning the gap. This CDR3 region has 13 residues. Germline assignment: CDR1 DFQATT and CDR2 SNEGSKA (reference sequence). The CDR3 here is CSAPSGAYTEAFF. CDR3 in DNA: TGCAGTGCTCCCTCGGGGGCATACACTGAAGCTTTCTTT.

Ten or more counts support this clonotype. The chain has TRBV7-2 and TRBJ1-5; D is possibly TRBD1 (6 bases). Between the trimmed V and J ends, which lost 5 bases and 3 bases, there was a span of 14 bases. Germline CDR1 SGHTA, CDR2 FQGNSA. The CDR3 runs to 15 residues. CDR3 sequence (DNA): TGTGCCAGCAGCCCCTCCAGGGGTTACAATCAGCCCCAGCATTTT. Protein product: CASSPSRGYNQPQHF.

This clonotype was seen repeatedly, ten times or more. The genes are TRBV7-2 and TRBJ1-3; D gene uncertain. The germline V gene encodes CDR1 SGHTA and CDR2 FQGNSA. The CDR3 consists of 13 residues. Between the trimmed V and J ends, which lost 5 bases and 0 bases, there was a span of 5 bases. The CDR3 sequence is CASSPSSGNTIYF. CDR3 DNA sequence: TGTGCCAGCAGCCCCTCCTCTGGAAACACCATATATTTT. Combining the CDR3 with reference TRBV7-2 and TRBJ1-3 gives the whole variable domain GAGVSQSPSNKVTEKGKDVELRCDPISGHTALYWYRQSLGQGLEFLIYFQGNSAPDKSGLPSDRFSAERTGGSVSTLTIQRTQQEDSAVYLCASSPSSGNTIYFGEGSWLTVV.

The chain is built from TRBV20-1 and TRBJ1-1; unclear D gene. The V end lost 4 bases, the J end lost 13 bases, and 10 bases lay between the germline ends. Germline V gene lookup returns CDR1 DFQATT and CDR2 SNEGSKA (reference sequence). The CDR3 is 9 amino acids. The CDR3 DNA sequence: TGCAGTGCTACATCCCAAAGTTTCTTT. Its protein is CSATSQSFF.

This clonotype was observed many times. The rearrangement uses TRBV12-3 or TRBV12-4 and TRBJ1-2, with TRBD1 as a possible D gene (5 bases). CDR3 length: 14 amino acids. With 6 bases removed from V and 0 bases from J, the gap between germline ends came to 11 bases. CDR3 sequence (DNA): TGTGCCAGCAGCCAGGGCAGAGCTAACTATGGCTACACCTTC. It encodes CASSQGRANYGYTF.

In this sample, this clonotype turned up many times. The chain combines TRBV6-4 with TRBJ1-1; 8 bases line up with TRBD1. This CDR3 has 16 residues. V was pared by 7 bases and J by 0 bases, with 10 bases of the junction left unmatched. The germline gives CDR1 MRHNA, CDR2 SNTAGT. CDR3 coding DNA: TGTGCCAGCACCGACAAAAACAGGGGGATGAACACTGAAGCTTTCTTT. Translation gives CASTDKNRGMNTEAFF.

At least ten counts were recorded for this clonotype. The chain uses TRBV7-6 and TRBJ2-1, with 11 nucleotides matching TRBD2. Per germline, CDR1 SGHVS and CDR2 FNYEAQ. The CDR3 spans 19 residues. V was clipped by 2 bases and J by 4 bases; unmatched bases: 13. The CDR3 bases are TGTGCCAGCAGCTTAAGACCTCTAGCGGGGGGCCCTCCGTACAATGAGCAGTTCTTC. It yields the protein CASSLRPLAGGPPYNEQFF.

This clonotype was observed a few times. This sequence joins TRBV24-1 and TRBJ2-7; 7 bases line up with TRBD1. The V gene's germline CDR1 is KGHDR and CDR2 SFDVKD. V dropped 4 bases and J dropped 11; count of bases not matched to a gene: 7. CDR3 length: 12 residues. The CDR3 loop is CATSDAGTVKYF. The CDR3 DNA sequence: TGTGCCACCAGTGACGCTGGGACAGTAAAGTACTTC.